These T cell receptor beta chains were read from a single sample in a study of blood T cell repertoires in COVID-19. Repertoires were generated with immunoSEQ multiplex PCR, while TCRdb's copy carries only in-frame clones and drops some. The sample includes under 250,000 clones, roughly 83% of them seen just once. The sequencing input was peripheral blood. These receptors came from a woman in her forties with COVID-19, enrolled during active disease. Each CDR3 is given with its conserved first and last residue. The order of the fields is D gene, J gene, V gene, clone size, CDR3 protein, CDR3 DNA. The D gene is left open where the match is weak. Clone size appears in some rows only: once, few, many, or a class for an expanded clone.

D: TRBD1
J: TRBJ1-1
V: TRBV19
size: -
CDR3: CASIQGALGTEAFF
DNA: TGTGCCAGTATACAGGGGGCTTTAGGCACTGAAGCTTTCTTT

D: TRBD1
J: TRBJ2-7
V: TRBV18
size: few
CDR3: CASSLVGTGSYEQYF
DNA: TGTGCCAGCTCCCTCGTTGGGACAGGGAGCTACGAGCAGTACTTC

D: -
J: TRBJ1-3
V: TRBV4-3
size: -
CDR3: CASSQDVSSGNTIYF
DNA: TGCGCCAGCAGCCAAGATGTCAGCTCTGGAAACACCATATATTTT

D: -
J: TRBJ2-3
V: TRBV19
size: -
CDR3: CASKGWGTGGTDTQYF
DNA: TGTGCCAGTAAAGGATGGGGGACGGGGGGCACAGATACGCAGTATTTT

D: -
J: TRBJ1-4
V: TRBV5-5
size: -
CDR3: CASSLVGGKRNEKLFF
DNA: TGTGCCAGCAGCTTGGTTGGGGGGAAACGAAATGAAAAACTGTTTTTT

D: TRBD2
J: TRBJ2-2
V: TRBV7-2
size: -
CDR3: CASGRGLSNTGELFF
DNA: TGTGCCAGCGGGAGGGGACTGTCGAACACCGGGGAGCTGTTTTTT

D: TRBD2
J: TRBJ2-7
V: TRBV5-8
size: -
CDR3: CASSLGPSGRYEQYF
DNA: TGTGCCAGCAGCTTGGGGCCTAGCGGGAGATACGAGCAGTACTTC

D: TRBD1
J: TRBJ2-3
V: TRBV27
size: -
CDR3: CASSFWDRVTDTQYF
DNA: TGTGCCAGCAGTTTCTGGGACAGGGTCACAGATACGCAGTATTTT

D: TRBD1
J: TRBJ2-7
V: TRBV27
size: -
CDR3: CASGGGQGAYEQYF
DNA: TGTGCCAGCGGCGGGGGACAGGGGGCCTACGAGCAGTACTTC

D: TRBD1
J: TRBJ1-2
V: TRBV5-4
size: -
CDR3: CASSFRTGANYGYTF
DNA: TGTGCCAGCAGCTTTAGGACAGGAGCTAACTATGGCTACACCTTC

D: TRBD2
J: TRBJ2-3
V: TRBV6-5
size: -
CDR3: CASSRASGEDTQYF
DNA: TGTGCCAGCAGTCGCGCTAGCGGGGAAGATACGCAGTATTTT

D: TRBD1
J: TRBJ1-4
V: TRBV5-4
size: -
CDR3: CASSNAGGPNEKLFF
DNA: TGTGCCAGCAGCAATGCAGGGGGGCCTAATGAAAAACTGTTTTTT

D: TRBD1
J: TRBJ1-1
V: TRBV28
size: -
CDR3: CASSSNRGVGTEAFF
DNA: TGTGCCAGCAGTTCCAACAGGGGCGTAGGGACTGAAGCTTTCTTT

D: -
J: TRBJ2-7
V: TRBV7-8
size: -
CDR3: CASKSWAAGVPYEQYF
DNA: TGTGCCAGCAAGTCTTGGGCAGCCGGGGTTCCCTACGAGCAGTACTTC

D: TRBD2
J: TRBJ2-2
V: TRBV9
size: -
CDR3: CASSGRTSGRAFSTGELFF
DNA: TGTGCCAGCAGCGGGCGGACTAGCGGGAGGGCCTTTTCAACCGGGGAGCTGTTTTTT

D: TRBD1
J: TRBJ1-4
V: TRBV6-1
size: -
CDR3: CASSERQGENEKLFF
DNA: TGTGCCAGCAGTGAACGACAGGGAGAAAATGAAAAACTGTTTTTT

D: TRBD1
J: TRBJ1-5
V: TRBV27
size: -
CDR3: CASSSWTGGSNQPQHF
DNA: TGTGCCAGCAGTTCCTGGACAGGCGGAAGCAATCAGCCCCAGCATTTT